This is a list of T cell receptor beta chains from one sample in a study of glioma-infiltrating T cells after dendritic cell vaccination. TCRdb's table, derived via immunoSEQ multiplex PCR, lists solely in-frame clones and lacks some. Of about 65,000 clones in the sample, approximately 89% were seen once. The specimen comprised blood, sampled after dendritic cell vaccination. These receptors all come from a human donor with glioblastoma. Both conserved end residues are part of each CDR3. The order of the fields is V gene, J gene, CDR3 length, clone size, D gene, CDR3 DNA, CDR3 protein. A D gene is named only where the DNA matches it firmly. Size tells how often a clone was seen (once, few, many) or the class of an expanded clone, and some rows leave it out.

v_gene: TRBV2; j_gene: TRBJ1-2; len: 14; abundance: .; d_gene: .; CDR3nt: TGTGCCAGCAGTCCACAGGGAGAGAACTATGGCTACACCTTC; CDR3aa: CASSPQGENYGYTF
v_gene: TRBV6-1; j_gene: TRBJ1-1; len: 13; abundance: .; d_gene: .; CDR3nt: TGTGCCAGCAGACCTGACAGCAACACTGAAGCTTTCTTT; CDR3aa: CASRPDSNTEAFF
v_gene: TRBV18; j_gene: TRBJ1-2; len: 15; abundance: .; d_gene: .; CDR3nt: TGTGCCAGCTCACCACCACCCCTAGGTCAGTCACCCTCCACCTTC; CDR3aa: CASSPPPLGQSPSTF
v_gene: TRBV25-1; j_gene: TRBJ1-1; len: 15; abundance: .; d_gene: .; CDR3nt: TGTGCCAGCAGTGAATATCCGAGGCAGGGGCGTGAAGCTTTCTTT; CDR3aa: CASSEYPRQGREAFF
v_gene: TRBV5-4; j_gene: TRBJ2-7; len: 15; abundance: .; d_gene: TRBD2; CDR3nt: TGTGCCAGCAGCCTGGGACTAGCGGGAACCTACGAGCAGTACTTC; CDR3aa: CASSLGLAGTYEQYF
v_gene: TRBV25-1; j_gene: TRBJ1-6; len: 15; abundance: .; d_gene: .; CDR3nt: TGTGCCAGCAGTGAATCTGGGGGCTGGAATTCACCCCTCCACTTT; CDR3aa: CASSESGGWNSPLHF
v_gene: TRBV11-2; j_gene: TRBJ1-2; len: 15; abundance: .; d_gene: .; CDR3nt: TGTGCCAGCAGCTTAGATGGGGCAGGGTTGGTTGGCTACACCTTC; CDR3aa: CASSLDGAGLVGYTF
v_gene: TRBV19; j_gene: TRBJ2-2; len: 11; abundance: .; d_gene: .; CDR3nt: TGTGCCAGTCGGAACACCGGGGAGCTGTTTTTT; CDR3aa: CASRNTGELFF
v_gene: TRBV7-6; j_gene: TRBJ2-7; len: 13; abundance: .; d_gene: TRBD1; CDR3nt: TGTGCCAGCAGCGCCGGGACAGACTACGAGCAGTACTTC; CDR3aa: CASSAGTDYEQYF
v_gene: TRBV19; j_gene: TRBJ1-3; len: 18; abundance: .; d_gene: TRBD1; CDR3nt: TGTGCCAGTAGTGCAATGGGCCGGGACAGGGGACGAGGAAACACCATATATTTT; CDR3aa: CASSAMGRDRGRGNTIYF
v_gene: TRBV5-4; j_gene: TRBJ2-1; len: 15; abundance: .; d_gene: TRBD1; CDR3nt: TGTGCCAGCAGCCAGGGACAGTTAACCTACAATGAGCAGTTCTTC; CDR3aa: CASSQGQLTYNEQFF
v_gene: TRBV15; j_gene: TRBJ2-1; len: 16; abundance: .; d_gene: .; CDR3nt: TGTGCCACCAGCAGAGGGCGCGGGGGCAGATACAATGAGCAGTTCTTC; CDR3aa: CATSRGRGGRYNEQFF
v_gene: TRBV11-3; j_gene: TRBJ1-3; len: 15; abundance: few; d_gene: .; CDR3nt: TGTGCCAGCAGCTTAGACGGAGCTTCTGGAAACACCATATATTTT; CDR3aa: CASSLDGASGNTIYF
v_gene: TRBV6-1; j_gene: TRBJ2-2; len: 16; abundance: .; d_gene: TRBD2; CDR3nt: TGTGCCAGCAGTGATTCGGCTAGCGGGAGGGCCGGGGAGCTGTTTTTT; CDR3aa: CASSDSASGRAGELFF
v_gene: TRBV7-9; j_gene: TRBJ2-7; len: 14; abundance: few; d_gene: TRBD2; CDR3nt: TGTGCCAGCAGCATAGCGGGAGAGCCACGCGAGCAGTACTTC; CDR3aa: CASSIAGEPREQYF
v_gene: TRBV6-5; j_gene: TRBJ2-1; len: 14; abundance: few; d_gene: TRBD1; CDR3nt: TGTGCCAGCACCTCAGGGGGCCCCTACAATGAGCAGTTCTTC; CDR3aa: CASTSGGPYNEQFF
v_gene: TRBV6-1; j_gene: TRBJ2-7; len: 15; abundance: .; d_gene: TRBD1; CDR3nt: TGTGCCAGCAGTGAAGAAGGACAGGCGCTCTACGAGCAGTACTTC; CDR3aa: CASSEEGQALYEQYF
v_gene: TRBV10-1; j_gene: TRBJ2-2; len: 15; abundance: .; d_gene: TRBD1; CDR3nt: TGCGCCAGCAGTGCCGGGACAGGGAACACCGGGGAGCTGTTTTTT; CDR3aa: CASSAGTGNTGELFF
v_gene: TRBV7-3; j_gene: TRBJ1-1; len: 13; abundance: .; d_gene: .; CDR3nt: TGTGCCAGCAGCTTAATTAGCTTTTCTGAAGCTTTCTTT; CDR3aa: CASSLISFSEAFF
v_gene: TRBV5-1; j_gene: TRBJ2-2; len: 15; abundance: .; d_gene: .; CDR3nt: TGCGCCAGCAGCACCTCGACAGCGAACACCGGGGAGCTGTTTTTT; CDR3aa: CASSTSTANTGELFF
v_gene: TRBV10-1; j_gene: TRBJ2-5; len: 15; abundance: .; d_gene: TRBD1; CDR3nt: TGCGCCAGCAGTGAGTCGACGGGACAGCAAGAGACCCAGTACTTC; CDR3aa: CASSESTGQQETQYF
v_gene: TRBV29-1; j_gene: TRBJ2-1; len: 14; abundance: .; d_gene: TRBD2; CDR3nt: TGCAGCGTTTCGACTAGCGGGATTCCCAATGAGCAGTTCTTC; CDR3aa: CSVSTSGIPNEQFF
v_gene: TRBV28; j_gene: TRBJ2-1; len: 15; abundance: few; d_gene: TRBD2; CDR3nt: TGTGCCAGCAACGGTAGCGGGAGGGATTACAATGAGCAGTTCTTC; CDR3aa: CASNGSGRDYNEQFF
v_gene: TRBV5-1; j_gene: TRBJ1-4; len: 15; abundance: .; d_gene: TRBD1; CDR3nt: TGCGCCAGCATGGGAACAGGGGGACGTAATGAAAAACTGTTTTTT; CDR3aa: CASMGTGGRNEKLFF
v_gene: TRBV14; j_gene: TRBJ1-1; len: 16; abundance: .; d_gene: TRBD1; CDR3nt: TGTGCCAGCAGCCCCACCGGGACAGGGGAATTCGCTGAAGCTTTCTTT; CDR3aa: CASSPTGTGEFAEAFF
v_gene: TRBV25-1; j_gene: TRBJ1-2; len: 12; abundance: .; d_gene: .; CDR3nt: TGTGCCAGCAGCGCCCTAAACTATGGCTACACCTTC; CDR3aa: CASSALNYGYTF
v_gene: TRBV9; j_gene: TRBJ2-1; len: 14; abundance: .; d_gene: .; CDR3nt: TGTGCCAGCAGCGTTGAGCTAGTGTACAATGAGCAGTTCTTC; CDR3aa: CASSVELVYNEQFF
v_gene: TRBV7-2; j_gene: TRBJ1-2; len: 13; abundance: .; d_gene: TRBD1; CDR3nt: TGTGCCAGCGGCCGGGACAGCGGATATGGCTACACCTTC; CDR3aa: CASGRDSGYGYTF
v_gene: TRBV11-2; j_gene: TRBJ2-1; len: 17; abundance: .; d_gene: TRBD2; CDR3nt: TGTGCCAGCAGCCCTAGACTAGCGGAGAGCTCCTACAATGAGCAGTTCTTC; CDR3aa: CASSPRLAESSYNEQFF
v_gene: TRBV27; j_gene: TRBJ1-2; len: 14; abundance: .; d_gene: TRBD1; CDR3nt: TGTGCCAGCAGCAAGGGACAGGAAATCTATGGCTACACCTTC; CDR3aa: CASSKGQEIYGYTF
v_gene: TRBV4-3; j_gene: TRBJ1-6; len: 20; abundance: .; d_gene: .; CDR3nt: TGCGCCAGCAGCCATAAGAAGAGGAGGAAGGGAAGCTCCTATAATTCACCCCTCCACTTT; CDR3aa: CASSHKKRRKGSSYNSPLHF
v_gene: TRBV2; j_gene: TRBJ2-7; len: 13; abundance: .; d_gene: TRBD1; CDR3nt: TGTGCCAGCGGGCGGGACAGGGGATACGAGCAGTACTTC; CDR3aa: CASGRDRGYEQYF
v_gene: TRBV4-2; j_gene: TRBJ2-5; len: 15; abundance: .; d_gene: .; CDR3nt: TGTGCCAGCAGCCCCCGCGGACAGATTCAAGAGACCCAGTACTTC; CDR3aa: CASSPRGQIQETQYF
v_gene: TRBV5-4; j_gene: TRBJ1-5; len: 16; abundance: once; d_gene: .; CDR3nt: TGTGCCAGCAGCTCGGGAGGGCCCGGGAGCAATCAGCCCCAGCATTTT; CDR3aa: CASSSGGPGSNQPQHF
v_gene: TRBV30; j_gene: TRBJ1-3; len: 13; abundance: .; d_gene: .; CDR3nt: TGTGCCTGGAGTCCGACTCCCCTCTGGGCCATATATTTT; CDR3aa: CAWSPTPLWAIYF
v_gene: TRBV27; j_gene: TRBJ1-4; len: 13; abundance: few; d_gene: .; CDR3nt: TGTGCCAGCACCCCCCAAAGGGGTGAAAAACTGTTTTTT; CDR3aa: CASTPQRGEKLFF
v_gene: TRBV11-3; j_gene: TRBJ1-3; len: 16; abundance: .; d_gene: .; CDR3nt: TGTGCCAGCAGCGTCACAGGGAGTAGCTCTGGAAACACCATATATTTT; CDR3aa: CASSVTGSSSGNTIYF
v_gene: TRBV5-4; j_gene: TRBJ2-5; len: 14; abundance: .; d_gene: .; CDR3nt: TGTGCCAGCAGCCCGACAGCGAAACAAGAGACCCAGTACTTC; CDR3aa: CASSPTAKQETQYF
v_gene: TRBV12-5; j_gene: TRBJ2-3; len: 15; abundance: .; d_gene: TRBD2; CDR3nt: TGTGCTAGTGGCCAGACTAGCGGGAGTTCAGATACGCAGTATTTT; CDR3aa: CASGQTSGSSDTQYF
v_gene: TRBV6-6; j_gene: TRBJ1-1; len: 14; abundance: .; d_gene: .; CDR3nt: TGTGCCAGCAGTTATCCGAACCGACAGCCTGAAGCTTTCTTT; CDR3aa: CASSYPNRQPEAFF
v_gene: TRBV30; j_gene: TRBJ1-1; len: 15; abundance: .; d_gene: .; CDR3nt: TGTGCCTGGAGGGCATCAGGCACTGGCCGGCGCGAAGCTTTCTTT; CDR3aa: CAWRASGTGRREAFF
v_gene: TRBV11-3; j_gene: TRBJ1-1; len: 14; abundance: .; d_gene: .; CDR3nt: TGTGCCAGCAGCTTTCCGGGGGGGCTACCAGAAGCTTTCTTT; CDR3aa: CASSFPGGLPEAFF
v_gene: TRBV13; j_gene: TRBJ2-7; len: 14; abundance: .; d_gene: TRBD1; CDR3nt: TGTGCCAGCAGCTTAGGGACAGGGGGCTACGAGCAGTACTTC; CDR3aa: CASSLGTGGYEQYF
v_gene: TRBV7-2; j_gene: TRBJ2-4; len: 18; abundance: few; d_gene: TRBD1; CDR3nt: TGTGCCAGCAGCTTATCGTTTCGGACAGGGGACTACAAAAACATTCAGTACTTC; CDR3aa: CASSLSFRTGDYKNIQYF
v_gene: TRBV25-1; j_gene: TRBJ1-5; len: 14; abundance: .; d_gene: .; CDR3nt: TGTGCCAGCAGTGAAGAGCGGGTAAATCAGCCCCAGCATTTT; CDR3aa: CASSEERVNQPQHF
v_gene: TRBV19; j_gene: TRBJ1-2; len: 15; abundance: once; d_gene: .; CDR3nt: TGTGCCAGTAGTAGCGGCCCCCCGGAGAACTATGGCTACACCTTC; CDR3aa: CASSSGPPENYGYTF
v_gene: TRBV2; j_gene: TRBJ1-2; len: 13; abundance: .; d_gene: .; CDR3nt: TGTGCCAGCACCTCGGAGTCTAACTATGGCTACACCTTC; CDR3aa: CASTSESNYGYTF
v_gene: TRBV4-1; j_gene: TRBJ1-1; len: 14; abundance: .; d_gene: .; CDR3nt: TGCGCCAGCAGCCAGCCTACAGGGTACACTGAAGCTTTCTTT; CDR3aa: CASSQPTGYTEAFF
v_gene: TRBV7-2; j_gene: TRBJ1-5; len: 15; abundance: .; d_gene: .; CDR3nt: TGTGCCAGCAGCGCCGGGACACTTAGCAATCAGCCCCAGCATTTT; CDR3aa: CASSAGTLSNQPQHF
v_gene: TRBV10-2; j_gene: TRBJ1-1; len: 15; abundance: .; d_gene: TRBD1; CDR3nt: TGCGCCAGCACCGACAGGGGGGACATGAACACTGAAGCTTTCTTT; CDR3aa: CASTDRGDMNTEAFF
v_gene: TRBV25-1; j_gene: TRBJ2-7; len: 12; abundance: .; d_gene: TRBD1; CDR3nt: TGTGCCAGCAGTTTTACAGGGGGCGGGCAGTACTTC; CDR3aa: CASSFTGGGQYF
v_gene: TRBV6-1; j_gene: TRBJ2-5; len: 14; abundance: once; d_gene: .; CDR3nt: TGTGCCATCCAGAGCGGCACCAATTGGGAGACCCAGTACTTC; CDR3aa: CAIQSGTNWETQYF
v_gene: TRBV6-9; j_gene: TRBJ2-7; len: 20; abundance: few; d_gene: TRBD2; CDR3nt: TGTGCCAGCAGTGAGAGGCGGACTAGCGGGAGAAGGTCCCCCTCCTACGAGCAGTACTTC; CDR3aa: CASSERRTSGRRSPSYEQYF
v_gene: TRBV19; j_gene: TRBJ1-2; len: 12; abundance: few; d_gene: .; CDR3nt: TGTGCCAGTAGTGCCCGAGGAGGTGGCTACACCTTC; CDR3aa: CASSARGGGYTF